Listed below are T cell receptor beta chains from one sample, sequenced in a study of blood T cell repertoires in COVID-19. Data came from immunoSEQ multiplex PCR; TCRdb stores just in-frame clones and leaves some out. The repertoire holds about 49,000 clones, 80% to 90% seen once, with around 2.8% in the top ten. The specimen sequenced was peripheral blood. These TCRs come from a woman in her sixties with acute or convalescent COVID-19. CDR3s include the opening cysteine and the closing phenylalanine or tryptophan. A D gene is named only where the DNA matches it firmly. Clone size is stated in some rows and not others, as once, few, many or a class when expanded.

v_gene	j_gene	abundance	d_gene	CDR3aa	CDR3nt
TRBV5-1	TRBJ2-3	NA	NA	CASSLVGGPTSTDTQYF	TGCGCCAGCAGCTTGGTCGGGGGGCCGACTAGCACAGATACGCAGTATTTT
TRBV12-5	TRBJ1-1	NA	NA	CASGLVPGTEAFF	TGTGCTAGTGGTTTGGTACCAGGGACTGAAGCTTTCTTT
TRBV14	TRBJ2-7	NA	TRBD1	CASSPTGNTYEQYF	TGTGCCAGCAGCCCGACAGGGAATACCTACGAGCAGTACTTC
TRBV5-1	TRBJ1-2	NA	NA	CASSLSGGAGGYTF	TGCGCCAGCAGCTTATCAGGCGGGGCAGGTGGCTACACCTTC
TRBV27	TRBJ1-2	few	TRBD1	CASSRLRDRGLRHSHYGYTF	TGTGCCAGCAGTCGTCTCCGGGACAGGGGGCTGAGGCATTCTCACTATGGCTACACCTTC
TRBV19	TRBJ2-7	few	NA	CASSIGPAYEQYF	TGTGCCAGTAGTATAGGTCCAGCCTACGAGCAGTACTTC
TRBV2	TRBJ1-1	NA	TRBD1	CASSETGPNTEAFF	TGTGCCAGCAGTGAGACAGGGCCGAACACTGAAGCTTTCTTT
TRBV19	TRBJ1-6	medium-sized	TRBD1	CATDRGQNSPLHF	TGTGCCACTGACAGGGGCCAGAATTCACCCCTCCACTTT
TRBV5-1	TRBJ1-4	once	NA	CASSPRPTTGTTNEKLFF	TGCGCCAGCAGTCCCCGCCCGACCACAGGGACCACAAATGAAAAACTGTTTTTT
TRBV4-1	TRBJ1-1	few	NA	CASSQAGKAFF	TGCGCCAGCAGCCAAGCGGGGAAGGCTTTCTTT
TRBV2	TRBJ1-5	NA	TRBD1	CASSETGAQPQHF	TGTGCCAGCAGTGAGACAGGGGCTCAGCCCCAGCATTTT
TRBV5-6	TRBJ2-2	NA	TRBD2	CASSLVAGGSGELFF	TGTGCCAGCAGCTTGGTTGCGGGAGGGTCCGGGGAGCTGTTTTTT
TRBV15	TRBJ1-5	NA	TRBD1	CATSRRPDRGKDGNQPQHF	TGTGCCACCAGCAGAAGACCAGACAGGGGGAAGGACGGCAATCAGCCCCAGCATTTT
TRBV5-1	TRBJ1-2	NA	TRBD1	CASRLLQGAYGYTF	TGCGCCAGCAGGTTATTGCAGGGGGCCTATGGCTACACCTTC
TRBV9	TRBJ2-1	NA	NA	CASSAREKSYNEQFF	TGTGCCAGCAGCGCCAGGGAAAAGTCCTACAATGAGCAGTTCTTC
TRBV7-8	TRBJ1-5	NA	NA	CASSPPAGGNQPQHF	TGTGCCAGCAGCCCCCCCGCCGGGGGCAATCAGCCCCAGCATTTT
TRBV27	TRBJ2-7	NA	NA	CASRRNPYEQYF	TGTGCCAGCCGGAGGAATCCCTACGAGCAGTACTTC
TRBV5-1	TRBJ1-1	NA	NA	CASSFGSTEAFF	TGCGCCAGCAGCTTCGGGAGCACTGAAGCTTTCTTT
TRBV7-8	TRBJ2-7	NA	TRBD1	CASSPRQGLEQYF	TGTGCCAGCAGCCCCCGACAGGGTTTAGAGCAGTACTTC
TRBV6-1	TRBJ1-1	NA	TRBD1	CASSELGTGVAFF	TGTGCCAGCAGTGAACTTGGGACAGGGGTCGCTTTCTTT
TRBV27	TRBJ1-2	NA	NA	CASSSQSRGNYGYTF	TGTGCCAGCAGTTCCCAATCCAGGGGAAACTATGGCTACACCTTC
TRBV10-3	TRBJ1-2	NA	NA	CAISTLGTHGYTF	TGTGCCATCAGTACCCTCGGTACGCACGGCTACACCTTC
TRBV6-2/TRBV6-3	TRBJ2-1	NA	NA	CASSWDNSYNEQFF	TGTGCCAGCAGTTGGGACAACTCCTACAATGAGCAGTTCTTC
TRBV28	TRBJ2-7	NA	TRBD2	CASTQGRGPGEQYF	TGTGCCAGCACCCAAGGGAGGGGTCCGGGGGAGCAGTACTTC
TRBV6-5	TRBJ2-2	NA	NA	CASSSNTGELFF	TGTGCCAGCAGCTCGAACACCGGGGAGCTGTTTTTT
TRBV5-1	TRBJ1-1	NA	TRBD1	CASSKQGVNTEAFF	TGCGCCAGCAGCAAACAGGGGGTAAACACTGAAGCTTTCTTT
TRBV2	TRBJ1-2	NA	TRBD1	CASRGPGQSPAALSSNYGYTF	TGTGCCAGCAGGGGTCCGGGACAGTCACCAGCCGCGCTGTCATCTAACTATGGCTACACCTTC
TRBV14	TRBJ1-2	NA	NA	CASSQDLSAYRGYTF	TGTGCCAGCAGCCAAGATCTCAGTGCATACAGAGGCTACACCTTC
TRBV12-3/TRBV12-4	TRBJ2-2	NA	NA	CASSFMSTGELFF	TGTGCCAGCAGTTTTATGTCCACCGGGGAGCTGTTTTTT
TRBV6-6	TRBJ2-2	once	NA	CASSYDNRVVTGELFF	TGTGCCAGCAGTTATGATAACAGGGTAGTCACCGGGGAGCTGTTTTTT
TRBV28	TRBJ2-7	NA	TRBD1	CASRTGQGAHEQYF	TGTGCCAGCAGGACGGGACAGGGCGCCCACGAGCAGTACTTC
TRBV6-5	TRBJ1-1	NA	TRBD1	CASSYSYRGNTEAFF	TGTGCCAGCAGTTACTCTTACAGGGGGAACACTGAAGCTTTCTTT
TRBV19	TRBJ1-3	NA	TRBD1	CASSGTGKGGNTIYF	TGTGCCAGTAGTGGGACAGGGAAGGGTGGAAACACCATATATTTT
TRBV5-1	TRBJ1-3	NA	TRBD1	CASNEGQSGNTIYF	TGCGCCAGCAACGAGGGACAGAGTGGAAACACCATATATTTT
TRBV24-1	TRBJ1-6	NA	NA	CATRGEGYNSPLHF	TGTGCCACCAGGGGCGAGGGTTATAATTCACCCCTCCACTTT
TRBV28	TRBJ2-3	NA	NA	CASSSRRRELLEQYF	TGTGCCAGCAGCTCCCGGCGGCGGGAATTACTGGAGCAGTATTTT
TRBV18	TRBJ2-7	once	NA	CASSPMSYEQYF	TGTGCCAGCTCACCTATGTCCTACGAGCAGTACTTC
TRBV29-1	TRBJ2-5	NA	NA	CSVEGGEHHF	TGCAGCGTTGAAGGCGGGGAGCATCACTTC
TRBV4-2	TRBJ1-5	NA	NA	CASGGARNQPQHF	TGTGCCAGCGGGGGGGCTCGCAATCAGCCCCAGCATTTT
TRBV7-9	TRBJ1-4	NA	TRBD1	CASSGWTGGEVSGREKLFF	TGTGCCAGCAGCGGCTGGACAGGGGGAGAAGTTAGTGGGCGTGAAAAACTGTTTTTT
TRBV2	TRBJ1-5	NA	NA	CASSEVGGNNQPQHF	TGTGCCAGCAGTGAAGTTGGAGGGAACAATCAGCCCCAGCATTTT
TRBV12-3/TRBV12-4	TRBJ1-5	once	NA	CASSPENQPQHF	TGTGCCAGCAGTCCGGAGAATCAGCCCCAGCATTTT
TRBV19	TRBJ1-2	NA	NA	CASSNLVGYGYTF	TGTGCCAGTTCAAACCTGGTCGGCTATGGCTACACCTTC
TRBV19	TRBJ1-5	NA	NA	CASTLEGGGLSQPQHF	TGTGCCAGTACCCTCGAAGGCGGGGGCTTAAGTCAGCCCCAGCATTTT
TRBV19	TRBJ1-4	NA	NA	CASSITGLRATNEKLFF	TGTGCCAGTAGTATAACAGGGCTTCGGGCAACTAATGAAAAACTGTTTTTT
TRBV9	TRBJ2-3	once	NA	CASSVADQGTQYF	TGTGCCAGCAGCGTAGCCGACCAGGGTACGCAGTATTTT
TRBV29-1	TRBJ2-7	NA	TRBD2	CGVGAGGNEQYF	TGCGGTGTAGGGGCGGGGGGGAACGAGCAGTACTTC